The clone carrying this TCR beta chain appeared once. Produced via immunoSEQ multiplex PCR; TCRdb's table is partial and in-frame only. This table holds 200,000 or so clones, over 70% found once. This sample is drawn from a study of blood T cell repertoires in COVID-19. The V and J ends lost 4 bases and 2 bases, in that order; junction bases with no gene match: 8. Germline V lookup: CDR1 SQVTM, CDR2 ANQGSEA. The CDR3 consists of 14 residues. The sequence was collected from a man aged 55 to 70 with active or convalescent COVID-19. The chain employs TRBV29-1 and TRBJ2-7, with 7 bases aligning to TRBD2. The sequenced sample was peripheral blood. The CDR3 loop reads CSVARQRDTYEQYF. The CDR3 DNA is TGCAGCGTTGCCCGACAGCGGGATACCTACGAGCAGTACTTC.